Listed below are T cell receptor beta chains from one sample, sequenced in a study of response to subunit inactivated influenza vaccine. TCRdb passed the RT-PCR reads through MiXCR, listing each CDR3 protein once. The table has roughly 790,000 distinct CDR3 sequences, over 20% seen once. The sample consisted of PBMCs from blood, taken more than 4 days after vaccination. Receptor source: a man in his forties or fifties who received an inactivated influenza vaccine. CDR3s include the opening cysteine and the closing phenylalanine or tryptophan. The D gene is left open where the match is weak. Only part of the rows carry a size: once, few, many, or a class if the clone is expanded.

>few|TRBD1|TRBJ2-2|TRBV5-1
TGCGCCACCCGGACAGGGGAGGCCGGGGAGCTGTTTTTT
CATRTGEAGELFF
>NA|TRBD1|TRBJ2-7|TRBV20-1
TGCAGTGCTAGTAGGGGGCGGAACTCCTACGAGCAGTACTTC
CSASRGRNSYEQYF
>NA|NA|TRBJ2-1|TRBV7-2
TGTGCCAGCAGCTTAGTGGCGGGCGGGTTCAATGAGCAGTTCTTC
CASSLVAGGFNEQFF
>NA|TRBD1|TRBJ1-6|TRBV27
TGTGCCAGCAGTTTAACCGGGACAGCCACTAACAATTCACCCCTCCACTTT
CASSLTGTATNNSPLHF
>many|TRBD1|TRBJ2-7|TRBV20-1
TGCAGTGCTAGAGCAGGACAGGGCCACTACGAGCAGTACTTC
CSARAGQGHYEQYF
>NA|NA|TRBJ2-1|TRBV7-2
TGTGCCAGCAGCTTAGCAAGTACGAGAAGGATGTTCTTC
CASSLASTRRMFF
>NA|NA|TRBJ2-3|TRBV20-1
TGCAGTGCCCCCGTTGTTGGGCGGGGAGGTACAGATACGCAGTATTTT
CSAPVVGRGGTDTQYF
>few|TRBD1|TRBJ2-1|TRBV29-1
TGCAGCGTTGACGGAATCAGGGGGCTGCTTTTCAATGAGCAGTTCTTC
CSVDGIRGLLFNEQFF
>many|NA|TRBJ2-1|TRBV7-9
TGTGCCAGCAGCTTACGGGTACGCGGCAGCAATGAGCAGTTCTTC
CASSLRVRGSNEQFF
>few|NA|TRBJ2-1|TRBV20-1
TGCAGTGCTAGAGATGGTTCAGGGCCCCGAAATGAGCAGTTCTTC
CSARDGSGPRNEQFF
>few|NA|TRBJ1-4|TRBV6-2/TRBV6-3
TGTGCCAGCAGTCGATCGTCGGCAACTAATGAAAAACTGTTTTTT
CASSRSSATNEKLFF
>few|NA|TRBJ1-1|TRBV7-9
TGTGCCAGCAGCCCCATCCGGGGTGAAGCTTTCTTT
CASSPIRGEAFF
>NA|NA|TRBJ1-2|TRBV11-2
TGTGCCAGCAGCAGAGGGGCCCACTATGGCTACACCTTC
CASSRGAHYGYTF
>NA|NA|TRBJ2-5|TRBV29-1
TGCAGCGTTGCGCCAGGGGTGGAGACCCAGTACTTC
CSVAPGVETQYF
>few|TRBD1|TRBJ1-1|TRBV27
TGTGCCAGCTGTATGGTCGCCGGGACAGCGTCCCTGGGCACTGAAGCTTTCTTT
CASCMVAGTASLGTEAFF
>few|NA|TRBJ2-5|TRBV20-1
TGCAGTGCTAGACCCCCTGACAGGTCCCAAGAGACCCAGTACTTC
CSARPPDRSQETQYF
>NA|TRBD1|TRBJ1-1|TRBV7-2
TGTGCCAGCAGCCCAGGGGGAGGGATGAACACTGAAGCTTTCTTT
CASSPGGGMNTEAFF
>many|TRBD1|TRBJ2-6|TRBV20-1
TGCAGTGCTAGGGAAGGACAGGGGGTCTATGGGGCCAACGTCCTGACTTTC
CSAREGQGVYGANVLTF
>few|TRBD2|TRBJ2-1|TRBV29-1
TGCAGCGTTGAATCACGGGAGGCCATTTACTACAATGAGCAGTTCTTC
CSVESREAIYYNEQFF
>many|NA|TRBJ1-5|TRBV15
TGTGCCACCAGCAGAGATAAGGTCCAGCCCCAGCATTTT
CATSRDKVQPQHF
>few|NA|TRBJ2-1|TRBV12-3/TRBV12-4
TGTGCCAGCAGTGCCCCGGGGGACATATACAATGAGCAGTTCTTC
CASSAPGDIYNEQFF
>NA|TRBD1|TRBJ1-5|TRBV29-1
TGCAGCGTCAGGACAGGGGACCTCAATCAGCCCCAGCATTTT
CSVRTGDLNQPQHF
>NA|NA|TRBJ2-2|TRBV3-1
TGTGCCAGCAGCCAAAAATGGACCGGGGAGCTGTTTTTT
CASSQKWTGELFF
>NA|NA|TRBJ1-2|TRBV20-1
TGCAGTGCTAGTGACGGGACAAACGGCTACACCTTC
CSASDGTNGYTF
>NA|TRBD2|TRBJ2-3|TRBV7-8
TGTGCCAGCAGCCTCCCAACCGGGACTAGCGCGCGCCGCCCCGCAGATACGCAGTATTTT
CASSLPTGTSARRPADTQYF
>few|NA|TRBJ2-5|TRBV5-1
TGCGCCAGCAGCTTGGAAGGGGGGCCCCAAGAGACCCAGTACTTC
CASSLEGGPQETQYF
>NA|NA|TRBJ1-5|TRBV20-1
TGCAGTGCTAGATACTCGGATGGCAATCAGCCCCAGCATTTT
CSARYSDGNQPQHF
>NA|NA|TRBJ1-2|TRBV7-9
TGTGCCAGCAGCTTAGGGACGACGTATGGCTACACCTTC
CASSLGTTYGYTF
>few|NA|TRBJ2-1|TRBV6-2/TRBV6-3
TGTGCCAGCAGTTATGAGCCAGGAAACAATGAGCAGTTCTTC
CASSYEPGNNEQFF
>few|TRBD2|TRBJ2-1|TRBV20-1
TGCAGTGCGGGACTAGCGGGAGGCCTAGCCTACAATGAGCAGTTCTTC
CSAGLAGGLAYNEQFF
>NA|TRBD1|TRBJ2-1|TRBV7-8
TGTGCCAGCAGCTTGGCTGGACAGGGGAAAGCCTACAATGAGCAGTTCTTC
CASSLAGQGKAYNEQFF
>NA|NA|TRBJ1-1|TRBV21-1
TGTGCCAGCAGCAAAATTCAGGTCTTAGATGAAGCTTTCTTT
CASSKIQVLDEAFF
>few|NA|TRBJ2-7|TRBV5-5
TGTGCCAGCAGCTCTTTTACGGACAGCTACGAGCAGTACTTC
CASSSFTDSYEQYF
>NA|NA|TRBJ2-1|TRBV20-1
TGCTGTGCTAGAGCTGACACGGGCAGAGCATCCTACAATGAGCAGTTCTTC
CCARADTGRASYNEQFF
>NA|NA|TRBJ2-1|TRBV3-1
TGTGCCAGCAGCGTACATCGAGGGACACTAGACAATGAGCAGTTCTTC
CASSVHRGTLDNEQFF
>NA|NA|TRBJ2-1|TRBV4-1
TGCGCCAGCAGCCAAGATGGGTACAAAATAACCGATGAGCAGTTCTTC
CASSQDGYKITDEQFF
>few|TRBD2|TRBJ2-2|TRBV7-2
TGTGCCAGCAGCAGGACTAGCGGGAGGAATTGGGAGCTGTTTTTT
CASSRTSGRNWELFF
>NA|TRBD2|TRBJ2-3|TRBV20-1
TGCAGTGCTAGAGGGGTGGGGGAGGGCCCCACAGATACGCAGTATTTT
CSARGVGEGPTDTQYF
>NA|NA|TRBJ2-7|TRBV12-3/TRBV12-4
TGTGCCAGCAGTTACGGCGGCAAGCAGTACTTC
CASSYGGKQYF
>few|NA|TRBJ2-7|TRBV24-1
TGTGCCACCAGAGGGACGGTAGGCCCTCACGAGCAGTACTTC
CATRGTVGPHEQYF
>few|TRBD2|TRBJ2-5|TRBV6-1
TGTGCCAGCGATGGGGGGGACCTAGGGAAAGAGACCCAGTACTTC
CASDGGDLGKETQYF
>NA|TRBD2|TRBJ2-3|TRBV27
TGTGCCAGCAGGCTAGGAGGGCTAGCGGGCACAGATACGCAGTATTTT
CASRLGGLAGTDTQYF
>many|NA|TRBJ2-1|TRBV12-3/TRBV12-4
TGTGCCAGCAGACTAGATATTTACAATGAGCAGTTCTTC
CASRLDIYNEQFF
>NA|TRBD2|TRBJ2-4|TRBV20-1
TGCAGTGCTAGAGTCCTCCCTAGCGGGGGGGCTAGTGCCAAAAACATTCAGTACTTC
CSARVLPSGGASAKNIQYF
>NA|NA|TRBJ2-6|TRBV19
TGTGCCAGTGGAGTGGGACTTCCCTCTGGGGCCAACGTCCTGACTTTC
CASGVGLPSGANVLTF
>NA|TRBD1|TRBJ1-2|TRBV7-8
TGTGCCAGCAATAGACAGGGGCTCGACTATGGCTACACCTTC
CASNRQGLDYGYTF
>few|NA|TRBJ2-7|TRBV28
TGTGCCAGCACCGGGGCTGCCTACGAGCAGTACTTC
CASTGAAYEQYF
>NA|TRBD1|TRBJ2-4|TRBV9
TGTGCCAGCAGCGAAGGGGACAGGGGTCACAAAAACATTCAGTACTTC
CASSEGDRGHKNIQYF
>NA|TRBD2|TRBJ2-3|TRBV7-2
TGTGCCAGCAGCCTACTGACTAGCGGCACAGATACGCAGTATTTT
CASSLLTSGTDTQYF
>few|NA|TRBJ2-5|TRBV2
TGTGCCAGGGACGGAACTTTCCAAGAGACCCAGTACTTC
CARDGTFQETQYF
>few|TRBD2|TRBJ2-1|TRBV4-2
TGTGCCAGCAGCCAGGAGCGGGGGACTGAGCAGTTCTTC
CASSQERGTEQFF
>few|NA|TRBJ2-7|TRBV7-2
TGTGCCAGCAGCTTATTCTATCATGATTACGAGCAGTACTTC
CASSLFYHDYEQYF
>few|NA|TRBJ2-3|TRBV6-1
TGTGCCAGCAGTGAAAGGCGTTTCAACACAGATACGCAGTATTTT
CASSERRFNTDTQYF
>few|NA|TRBJ2-1|TRBV7-3
TGTGCCAGCAGCCCGCCGGGTTGGGCCCAAAATGAGCAGTTCTTC
CASSPPGWAQNEQFF